The sequence of this T cell receptor beta chain was determined in a study of blood T cell repertoires in COVID-19. Study in general: PBMCs, B-cell-depleted T cells, or T cells were the source of the cDNA or gDNA that made up the material.

Some clones are missing from TCRdb's copy, which holds only in-frame ones; the method was immunoSEQ multiplex PCR. The sample carries over 150,000 clones, 70% to 85% recorded once. Germline assignment: CDR1 SGHVS and CDR2 FQNEAQ. J lost 3 bases, V lost 5 bases, and 6 bases had no gene match. The CDR3 runs to 14 residues. This clone appeared a few times. This TCR was sampled from a man older than 75 with COVID-19, enrolled during active disease. Sequenced sample: peripheral blood. The rearrangement uses TRBV7-8 and TRBJ1-2; the match to TRBD1 covers 7 bases. The CDR3 bases are TGTGCCAGCAGCATAGGGGGCGCAGACTATGGCTACACCTTC. Amino acids: CASSIGGADYGYTF.